This T cell receptor (beta chain) originates from a study of OX40 agonist ivuxolimab in advanced cancers. The wider study: Hepatocellular carcinoma, melanoma, renal cell or head and neck cancer affected the dose-escalation patients. The study's findings and limits: The CD4+ and CD8+ T cells in the blood had expanded clonally by week 6 at 0.1 to 3.0 mg/kg.

This clone is a singleton in its sample. As yet, its antigen is unknown. The table came from immunoSEQ multiplex PCR; TCRdb's copy has only in-frame clones and leaves some out. Of approximately 22,000 clones listed, 80% to 90% were seen once; the top ten hold approximately 16%. Trimming cost V 0 bases and J 6 bases; bases outside gene matches: 1. This CDR3 is 13 amino acids long. Germline V gives CDR1 SNHLY, CDR2 FYNNEI. The rearrangement links TRBV2 to TRBJ1-1; 7 nucleotides line up with TRBD1. The specimen was CD4+ or CD8+ T cells sorted from blood, collected in a trial of the OX40 agonist ivuxolimab. The origin of this receptor is an adult with an advanced solid tumor such as melanoma, head and neck, liver or kidney cancer. Written as DNA, the CDR3 is TGTGCCAGCAGTGAAGCGCAGGGGGCTGAAGCTTTCTTT. Translation: CASSEAQGAEAFF.